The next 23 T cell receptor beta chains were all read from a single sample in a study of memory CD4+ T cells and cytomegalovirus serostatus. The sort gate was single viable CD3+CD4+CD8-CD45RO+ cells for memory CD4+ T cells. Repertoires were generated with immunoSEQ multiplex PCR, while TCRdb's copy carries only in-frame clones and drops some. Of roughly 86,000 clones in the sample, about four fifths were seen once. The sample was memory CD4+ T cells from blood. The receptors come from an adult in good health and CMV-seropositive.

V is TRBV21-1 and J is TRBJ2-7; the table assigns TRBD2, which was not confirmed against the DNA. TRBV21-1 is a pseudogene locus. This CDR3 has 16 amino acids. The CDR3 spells CASISGLAGRAYEQYF. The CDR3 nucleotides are TGTGCCAGCATCTCGGGACTAGCGGGACGCGCCTACGAGCAGTACTTC.

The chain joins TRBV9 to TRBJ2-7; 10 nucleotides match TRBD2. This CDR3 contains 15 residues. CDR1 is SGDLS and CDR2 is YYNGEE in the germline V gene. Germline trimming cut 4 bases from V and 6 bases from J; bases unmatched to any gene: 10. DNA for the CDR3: TGTGCCAGCAGCTCGGGACTAGCGAGGCAAGGCGAGCAGTACTTC. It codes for CASSSGLARQGEQYF. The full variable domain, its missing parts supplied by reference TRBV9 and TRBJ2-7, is DSGVTQTPKHLITATGQRVTLRCSPRSGDLSVYWYQQSLDQGLQFLIQYYNGEERAKGNILERFSAQQFPDLHSELNLSSLELGDSALYFCASSSGLARQGEQYFGPGTRLTVT.

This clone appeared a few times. The CDR3 protein is CASSVVDGSTDTQYF. CDR3 nucleotide sequence: TGTGCCAGCAGCGTAGTAGACGGGAGCACAGATACGCAGTATTTT. This rearrangement joins TRBV7-2 to TRBJ2-3; D is ambiguous. The V gene's germline CDR1 is SGHTA and CDR2 FQGNSA. V was trimmed by 5 bases and J by 0 bases, leaving 12 bases between them. The CDR3 is 15 residues long.

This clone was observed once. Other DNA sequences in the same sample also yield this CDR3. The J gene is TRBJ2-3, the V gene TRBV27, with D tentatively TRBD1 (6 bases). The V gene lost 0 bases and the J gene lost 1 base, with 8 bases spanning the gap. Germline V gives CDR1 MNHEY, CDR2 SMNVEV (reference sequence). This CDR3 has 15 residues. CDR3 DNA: TGTGCCAGCAGTTTATCGCCAGGGGGCACAGATACGCAGTATTTT. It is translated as CASSLSPGGTDTQYF.

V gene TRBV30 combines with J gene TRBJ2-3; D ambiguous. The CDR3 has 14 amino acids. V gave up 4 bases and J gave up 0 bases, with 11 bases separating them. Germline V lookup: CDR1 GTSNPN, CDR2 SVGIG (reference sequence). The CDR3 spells CAWKVGLSTDTQYF. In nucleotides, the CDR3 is TGTGCCTGGAAGGTGGGCCTTAGCACAGATACGCAGTATTTT.

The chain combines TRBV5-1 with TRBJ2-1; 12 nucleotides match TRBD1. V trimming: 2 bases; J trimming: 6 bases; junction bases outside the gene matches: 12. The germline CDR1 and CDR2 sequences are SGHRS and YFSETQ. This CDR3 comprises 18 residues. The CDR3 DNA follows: TGCGCCAGCAGCTTACACCCGGGACAGGGGGCTTTTCCCAATGAGCAGTTCTTC. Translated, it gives CASSLHPGQGAFPNEQFF.

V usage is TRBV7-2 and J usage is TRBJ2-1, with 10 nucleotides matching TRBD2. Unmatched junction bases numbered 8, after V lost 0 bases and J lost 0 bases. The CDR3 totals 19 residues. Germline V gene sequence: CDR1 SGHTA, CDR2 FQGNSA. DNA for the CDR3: TGTGCCAGCAGCTTAGCCGTGATAGCGGGAGGTTACTCCTACAATGAGCAGTTCTTC. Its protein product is CASSLAVIAGGYSYNEQFF.

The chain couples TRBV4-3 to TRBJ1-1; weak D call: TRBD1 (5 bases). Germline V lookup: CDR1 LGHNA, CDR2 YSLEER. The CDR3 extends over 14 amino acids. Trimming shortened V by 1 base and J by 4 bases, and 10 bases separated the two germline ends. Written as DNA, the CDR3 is TGCGCCAGCAGCCAAGGGAGAGGGGTCACTGAAGCTTTCTTT. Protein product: CASSQGRGVTEAFF.

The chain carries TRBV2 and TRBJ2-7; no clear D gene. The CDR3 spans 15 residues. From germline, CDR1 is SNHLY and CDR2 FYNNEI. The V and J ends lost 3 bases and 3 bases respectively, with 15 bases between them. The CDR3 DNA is TGTGCCAGCAGTGAGACGGCTCAACCCCTCTACGAGCAGTACTTC. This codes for CASSETAQPLYEQYF.

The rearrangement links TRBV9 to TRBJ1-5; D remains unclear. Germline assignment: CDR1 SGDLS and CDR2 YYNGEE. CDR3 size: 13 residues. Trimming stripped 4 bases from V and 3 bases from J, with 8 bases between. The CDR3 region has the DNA TGTGCCAGCAGCCGAGGGCCCAATCAGCCCCAGCATTTT. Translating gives CASSRGPNQPQHF.

CDR3 in DNA: TGCGCCAGCAGCTTACAATACAATGAGCAGTTCTTC. The encoded protein is CASSLQYNEQFF. The chain couples TRBV5-1 to TRBJ2-1; D is unresolved. Trimming shortened V by 2 bases and J by 4 bases, and 4 bases separated the two germline ends. Germline-derived CDR1 and CDR2 are SGHRS and YFSETQ. There are 12 residues in the CDR3.

This CDR3 is CASRGRSAGGYTF. The CDR3 nucleotides read TGCGCCAGCAGGGGGCGATCCGCAGGGGGCTACACCTTC. V is TRBV5-1 and J is TRBJ1-2, with D perhaps matching TRBD1 (5 bases). Germline lookup yields CDR1 SGHRS and CDR2 YFSETQ. The CDR3 sequence is 13 residues long. Between the trimmed V and J ends, which lost 5 bases and 8 bases, there was a span of 16 bases. The variable domain in full, with the rest retrieved from reference TRBV5-1 and TRBJ1-2, is KAGVTQTPRYLIKTRGQQVTLSCSPISGHRSVSWYQQTPGQGLQFLFEYFSETQRNKGNFPGRFSGRQFSNSRSEMNVSTLELGDSALYLCASRGRSAGGYTFGSGTRLTVV.

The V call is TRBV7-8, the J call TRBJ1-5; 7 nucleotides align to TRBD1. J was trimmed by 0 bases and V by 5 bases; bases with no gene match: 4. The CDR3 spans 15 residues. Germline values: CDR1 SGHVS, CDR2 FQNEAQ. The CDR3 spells CASSLRQGSNQPQHF. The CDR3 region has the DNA TGTGCCAGCAGCCTGCGACAGGGTAGCAATCAGCCCCAGCATTTT. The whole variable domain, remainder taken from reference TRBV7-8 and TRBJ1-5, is GAGVSQSPRYKVAKRGQDVALRCDPISGHVSLFWYQQALGQGPEFLTYFQNEAQLDKSGLPSDRFFAERPEGSVSTLKIQRTQQEDSAVYLCASSLRQGSNQPQHFGDGTRLSIL.

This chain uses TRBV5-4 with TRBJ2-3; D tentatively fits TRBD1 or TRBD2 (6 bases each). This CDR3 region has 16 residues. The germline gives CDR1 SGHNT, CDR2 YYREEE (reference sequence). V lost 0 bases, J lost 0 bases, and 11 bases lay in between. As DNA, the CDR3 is TGTGCCAGCAGCTTGGATGGGGGGCGCAGCACAGATACGCAGTATTTT. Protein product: CASSLDGGRSTDTQYF.

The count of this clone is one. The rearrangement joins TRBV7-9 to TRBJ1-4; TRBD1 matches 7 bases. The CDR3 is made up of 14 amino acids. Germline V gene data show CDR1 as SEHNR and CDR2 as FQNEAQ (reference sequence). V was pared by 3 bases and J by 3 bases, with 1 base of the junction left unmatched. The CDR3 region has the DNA TGTGCCAGCAGCTTGGGACAGTCTAATGAAAAACTGTTTTTT. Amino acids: CASSLGQSNEKLFF.

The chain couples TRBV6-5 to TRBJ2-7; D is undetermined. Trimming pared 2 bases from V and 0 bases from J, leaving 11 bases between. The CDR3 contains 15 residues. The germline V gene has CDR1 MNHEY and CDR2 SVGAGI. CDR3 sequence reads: CASSYAGTSSYEQYF. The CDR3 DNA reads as TGTGCCAGCAGTTACGCAGGCACAAGCTCCTACGAGCAGTACTTC.

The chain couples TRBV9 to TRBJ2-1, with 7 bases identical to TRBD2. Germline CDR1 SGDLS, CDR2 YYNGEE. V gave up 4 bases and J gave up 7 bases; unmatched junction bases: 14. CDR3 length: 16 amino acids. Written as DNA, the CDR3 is TGTGCCAGCAGCATAAGCGGGGCGGTTTGGGGGAATGAGCAGTTCTTC. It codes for CASSISGAVWGNEQFF.

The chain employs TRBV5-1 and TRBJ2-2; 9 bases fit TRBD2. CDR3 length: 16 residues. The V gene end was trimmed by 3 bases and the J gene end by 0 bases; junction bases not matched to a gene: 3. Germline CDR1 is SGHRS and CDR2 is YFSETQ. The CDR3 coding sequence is TGCGCCAGCAGCTACTTAGCGGGAGCGAACACCGGGGAGCTGTTTTTT. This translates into CASSYLAGANTGELFF.

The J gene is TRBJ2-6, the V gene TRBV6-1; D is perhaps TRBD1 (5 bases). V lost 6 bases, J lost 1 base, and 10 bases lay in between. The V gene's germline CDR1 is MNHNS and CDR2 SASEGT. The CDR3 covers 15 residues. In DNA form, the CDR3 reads TGTGCCAGCAGCAGGGTCGAATCTGGGGCCAACGTCCTGACTTTC. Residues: CASSRVESGANVLTF.

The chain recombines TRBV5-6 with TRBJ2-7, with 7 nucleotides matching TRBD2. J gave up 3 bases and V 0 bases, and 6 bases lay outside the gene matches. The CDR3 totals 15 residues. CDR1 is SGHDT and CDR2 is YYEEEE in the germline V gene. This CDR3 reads CASSLGVGGSYEQYF. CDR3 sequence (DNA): TGTGCCAGCAGCTTGGGTGTCGGGGGGAGCTACGAGCAGTACTTC. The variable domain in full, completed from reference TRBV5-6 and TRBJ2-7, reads DAGVTQSPTHLIKTRGQQVTLRCSPKSGHDTVSWYQQALGQGPQFIFQYYEEEERQRGNFPDRFSGHQFPNYSSELNVNALLLGDSALYLCASSLGVGGSYEQYFGPGTRLTVT.

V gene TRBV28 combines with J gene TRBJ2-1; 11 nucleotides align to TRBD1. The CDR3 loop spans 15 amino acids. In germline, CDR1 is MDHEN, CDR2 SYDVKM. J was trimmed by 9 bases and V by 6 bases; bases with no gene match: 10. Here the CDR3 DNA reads TGTGCCAGCAGGGAGGACAGGGGGCCCCGAACTGAGCAGTTCTTC. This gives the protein CASREDRGPRTEQFF.

CDR3 residues: CASRQHRGGLAEAFF. CDR3 coding DNA: TGTGCCAGCAGACAACACAGGGGCGGGTTAGCTGAAGCTTTCTTT. The chain carries TRBV6-5 and TRBJ1-1; 7 bases match TRBD1. Germline CDR1 reads MNHEY; CDR2 reads SVGAGI. V was pared by 6 bases and J by 6 bases, with 13 bases of the junction left unmatched. The CDR3 is made up of 15 amino acids.

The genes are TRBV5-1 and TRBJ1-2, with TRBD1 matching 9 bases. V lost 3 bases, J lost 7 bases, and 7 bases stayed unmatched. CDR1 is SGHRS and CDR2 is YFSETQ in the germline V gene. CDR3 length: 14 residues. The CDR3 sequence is CASSSTGGLGGYTF. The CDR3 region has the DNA TGCGCCAGCAGCTCTACAGGGGGCCTGGGTGGCTACACCTTC.